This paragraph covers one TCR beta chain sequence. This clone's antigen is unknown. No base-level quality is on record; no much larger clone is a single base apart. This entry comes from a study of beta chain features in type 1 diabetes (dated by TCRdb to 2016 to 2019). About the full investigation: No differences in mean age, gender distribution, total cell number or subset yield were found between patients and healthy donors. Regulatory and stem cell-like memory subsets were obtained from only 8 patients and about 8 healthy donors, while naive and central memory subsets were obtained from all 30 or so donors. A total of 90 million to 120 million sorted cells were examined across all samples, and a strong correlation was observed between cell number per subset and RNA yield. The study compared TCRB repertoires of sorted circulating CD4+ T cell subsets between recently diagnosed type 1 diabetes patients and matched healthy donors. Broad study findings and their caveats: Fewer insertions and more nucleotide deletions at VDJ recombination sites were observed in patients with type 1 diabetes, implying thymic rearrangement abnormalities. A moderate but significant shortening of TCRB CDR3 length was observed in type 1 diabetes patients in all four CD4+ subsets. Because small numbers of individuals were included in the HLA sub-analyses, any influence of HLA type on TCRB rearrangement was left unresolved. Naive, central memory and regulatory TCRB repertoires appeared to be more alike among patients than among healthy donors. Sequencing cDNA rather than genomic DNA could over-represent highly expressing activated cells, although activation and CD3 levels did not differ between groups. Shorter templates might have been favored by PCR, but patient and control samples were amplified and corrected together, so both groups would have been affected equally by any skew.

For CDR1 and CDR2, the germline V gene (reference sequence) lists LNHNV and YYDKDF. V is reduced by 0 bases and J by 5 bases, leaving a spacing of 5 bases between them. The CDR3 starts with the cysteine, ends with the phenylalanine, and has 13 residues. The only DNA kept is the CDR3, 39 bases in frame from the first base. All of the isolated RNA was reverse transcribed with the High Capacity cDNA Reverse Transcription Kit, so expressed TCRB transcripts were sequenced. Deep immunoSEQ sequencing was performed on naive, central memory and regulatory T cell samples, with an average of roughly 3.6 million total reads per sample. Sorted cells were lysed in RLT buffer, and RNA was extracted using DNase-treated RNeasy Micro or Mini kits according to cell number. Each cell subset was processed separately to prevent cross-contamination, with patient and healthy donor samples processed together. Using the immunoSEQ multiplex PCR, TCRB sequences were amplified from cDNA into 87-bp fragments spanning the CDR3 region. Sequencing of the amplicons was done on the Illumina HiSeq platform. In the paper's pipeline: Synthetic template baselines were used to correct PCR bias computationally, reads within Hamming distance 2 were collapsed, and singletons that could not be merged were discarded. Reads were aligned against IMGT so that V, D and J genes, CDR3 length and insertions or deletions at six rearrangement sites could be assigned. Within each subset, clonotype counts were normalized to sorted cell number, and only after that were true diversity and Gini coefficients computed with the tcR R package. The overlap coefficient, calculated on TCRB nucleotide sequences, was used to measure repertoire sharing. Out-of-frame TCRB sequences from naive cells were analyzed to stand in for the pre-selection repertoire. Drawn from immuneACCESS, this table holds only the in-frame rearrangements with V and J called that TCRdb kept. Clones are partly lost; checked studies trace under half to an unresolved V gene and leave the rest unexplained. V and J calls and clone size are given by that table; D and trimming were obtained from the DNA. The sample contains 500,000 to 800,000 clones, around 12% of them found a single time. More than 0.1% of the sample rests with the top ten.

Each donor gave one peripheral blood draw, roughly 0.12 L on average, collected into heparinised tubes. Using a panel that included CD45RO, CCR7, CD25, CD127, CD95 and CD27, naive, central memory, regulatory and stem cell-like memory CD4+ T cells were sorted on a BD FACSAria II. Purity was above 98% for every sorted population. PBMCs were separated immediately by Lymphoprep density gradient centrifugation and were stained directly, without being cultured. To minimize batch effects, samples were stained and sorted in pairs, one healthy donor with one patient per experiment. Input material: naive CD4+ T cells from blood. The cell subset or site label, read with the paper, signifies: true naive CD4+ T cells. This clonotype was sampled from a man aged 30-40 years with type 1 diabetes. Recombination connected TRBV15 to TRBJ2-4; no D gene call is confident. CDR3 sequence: CATSRDIENIQYF. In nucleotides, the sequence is TGTGCCACCAGCAGAGATATAGAAAACATTCAGTACTTC. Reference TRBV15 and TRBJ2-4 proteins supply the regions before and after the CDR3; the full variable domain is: DAMVIQNPRYQVTQFGKPVTLSCSQTLNHNVMYWYQQKSSQAPKLLFHYYDKDFNNEADTPDNFQSRRPNTSFCFLDIRSPGLGDTAMYLCATSRDIENIQYFGAGTRLSVL.